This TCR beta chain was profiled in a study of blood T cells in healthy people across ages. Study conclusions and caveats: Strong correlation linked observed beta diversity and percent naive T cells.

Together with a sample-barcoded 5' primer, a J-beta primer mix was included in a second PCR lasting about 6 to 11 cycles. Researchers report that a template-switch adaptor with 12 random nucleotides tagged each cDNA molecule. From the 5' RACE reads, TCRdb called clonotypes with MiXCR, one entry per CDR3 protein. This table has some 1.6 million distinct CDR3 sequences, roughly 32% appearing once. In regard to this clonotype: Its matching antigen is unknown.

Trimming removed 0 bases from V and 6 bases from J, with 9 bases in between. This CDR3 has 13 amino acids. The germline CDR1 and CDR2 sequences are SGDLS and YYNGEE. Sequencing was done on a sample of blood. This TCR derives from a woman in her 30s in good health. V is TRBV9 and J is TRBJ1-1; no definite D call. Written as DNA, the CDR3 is TGTGCCAGCAGCGTAGACGTGGCCGCTGAAGCTTTCTTT. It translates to CASSVDVAAEAFF.